The subject of this entry is one T cell receptor beta chain. The data originate from a study of blood T cell repertoires in COVID-19. Study overall: Specimens from acute and convalescent COVID-19 originated in the United States, Italy and Spain. T cells, B-cell-depleted T cells, or PBMCs supplied cDNA or gDNA.

The authors' processing: Counts of nucleated cells, estimated from reference gene primer amplification, were obtained. Libraries were prepared by immunoSEQ multiplex PCR; TCRdb keeps only in-frame clonotypes and omits some of them. V and J calls and clone size are as listed in that table; D and trimming were resolved from the DNA. The table records 150,000 to 200,000 clones, approximately 79% of them present only once. Trimming removed 2 bases from V and 4 bases from J, with 11 bases in between. Germline V lookup: CDR1 LNHDA, CDR2 SQIVND (reference sequence). The CDR3 is 14 amino acids. This receptor was obtained from a woman older than 75 with acute or convalescent COVID-19. This sequence joins TRBV19 and TRBJ1-2; possible D gene TRBD1, 5 bases. Sequencing was carried out using peripheral blood. Here the CDR3 reads CASSIKSGAYGYTF. The DNA of the CDR3 is TGTGCCAGTAGTATAAAATCTGGGGCCTATGGCTACACCTTC. Together with reference TRBV19 and TRBJ1-2, the CDR3 gives the full variable domain: DGGITQSPKYLFRKEGQNVTLSCEQNLNHDAMYWYRQDPGQGLRLIYYSQIVNDFQKGDIAEGYSVSREKKESFPLTVTSAQKNPTAFYLCASSIKSGAYGYTFGSGTRLTVV.